This T cell receptor beta chain came from a study of immune evolution from preneoplasia to lung adenocarcinoma. Germline V gene data show CDR1 as MNHNS and CDR2 as SASEGT. V shed 4 bases and J shed 2 bases, with 10 bases lying between them. There are 14 residues in the CDR3. The protocol was immunoSEQ multiplex PCR, while the TCRdb copy is restricted to in-frame clones and leaves out a portion. Among some 7,000 clones, approximately 85% were seen once, and the ten largest hold about 5%. Only one count was recorded for this clone. The sequenced sample consisted of FFPE invasive lung adenocarcinoma tissue. This TCR derives from a person over 45 with lung adenocarcinoma. The chain couples TRBV6-1 to TRBJ2-3; D not certain. The CDR3 nucleotides are TGTGCCAGCAGTGGAGCAGTCTTCACAGATACGCAGTATTTT. This encodes CASSGAVFTDTQYF.